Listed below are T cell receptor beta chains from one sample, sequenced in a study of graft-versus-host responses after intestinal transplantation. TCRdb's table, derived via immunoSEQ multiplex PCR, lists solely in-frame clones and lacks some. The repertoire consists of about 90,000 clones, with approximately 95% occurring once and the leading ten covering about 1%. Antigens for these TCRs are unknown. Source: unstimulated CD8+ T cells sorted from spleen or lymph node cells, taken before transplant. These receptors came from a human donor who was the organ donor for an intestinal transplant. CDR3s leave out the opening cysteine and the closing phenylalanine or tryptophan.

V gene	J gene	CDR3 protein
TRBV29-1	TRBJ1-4	SVDNREGEKLF
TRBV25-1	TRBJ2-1	ASSDGQGQF
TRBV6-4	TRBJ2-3	ASSAGGHTDTQY
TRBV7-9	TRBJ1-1	ASSRTTGGAEAF
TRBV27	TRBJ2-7	ASSFKSSYEQY
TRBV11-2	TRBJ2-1	ASSFSWDRGFRRKF
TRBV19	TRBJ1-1	ASSMGTGGTEAF
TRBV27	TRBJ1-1	ASSSLPGPTGDTEAF
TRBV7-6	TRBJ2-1	ASSSTSGGGDNEQF
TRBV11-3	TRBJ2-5	ASSRRLAGDPQETQY